Given below is one T cell receptor beta chain in context. Its antigen is as yet unknown. The sample is drawn from a study of post-analysis software for immune sequencing data. Findings and caveats of the study: Several TRBV segments, TRBV5-6, TRBV5-1 and TRBV20-1 among them, were found more frequent in patients than controls. In multiple sclerosis, normalized Chao1 diversity was significantly below that of controls.

Prepared TCR beta cDNA libraries contained unique molecular identifiers. TCRdb itself ran the PCR reads through MiXCR, one entry per CDR3 protein. The sample lists some 450,000 distinct CDR3 sequences; roughly 45% were seen once. This CDR3 region has 12 residues. Germline CDR1 and CDR2: SEHNR and FQNEAQ (reference sequence). V gave up 8 bases and J gave up 6 bases; unmatched junction bases: 5. The sample taken for sequencing was blood. This clonotype originated in a girl aged 10-17 years with multiple sclerosis. The V and J genes are TRBV7-9 and TRBJ1-2; 8 bases line up with TRBD1. In DNA, the CDR3 is TGTGCCAGCCCAGGGGGCGTGGATGGCTACACCTTC. Translation: CASPGGVDGYTF.